These T cell receptor beta chains were read from a single sample in a study of T-cell memory formation after mild COVID-19. TCRdb re-analysed the 5' RACE reads in MiXCR, keeping a single row per CDR3 protein. Here the sample spans 250,000 or so distinct CDR3 sequences, approximately 18% being singletons. Sequences were obtained from PBMCs or a T cell subset sorted from them (not recorded which). These receptor sequences come from a man younger than 35 who had mild COVID-19 (a few samples of this study predate the infection). Cell type and time point are not known. Each CDR3 is given with its conserved first and last residue. D genes are given only for firm matches. Clone size is given for some rows only: seen once, a few or many times, or a class if the clone is expanded.

j_call	v_call	cdr3_length	clone_size	d_call	cdr3_nt	cdr3_aa
TRBJ2-3	TRBV12-3/TRBV12-4	14	few	NA	TGTGCCAGCACCCGAACGGGGGCAACAGATACGCAGTATTTT	CASTRTGATDTQYF
TRBJ1-3	TRBV7-8	14	NA	NA	TGTGCCAGCAGCTTAAGGGACCCTGGAAACACCATATATTTT	CASSLRDPGNTIYF
TRBJ2-7	TRBV6-5	14	NA	NA	TGTGCCAGCAGTTACGGGTCCCGCGTTGGAGAGCAGTACTTC	CASSYGSRVGEQYF
TRBJ1-2	TRBV4-2	13	NA	TRBD1	TGTGCCAGCAGTCCAGCAGGGGGCGAGGGCTACACCTTC	CASSPAGGEGYTF
TRBJ2-1	TRBV21-1	10	few	NA	TGTGCCAGCAGCAAATATGAGCAGTTCTTC	CASSKYEQFF
TRBJ2-1	TRBV28	17	few	TRBD2	TGTGCCAGCAGTCGGGGTAGCGGGGGGCGGACCTACAATGAGCAGTTCTTC	CASSRGSGGRTYNEQFF
TRBJ2-7	TRBV11-2	14	few	NA	TGTGCCAGCAGCTCCTGGACGGACCCCTACGAGCAGTACTTC	CASSSWTDPYEQYF
TRBJ2-1	TRBV7-2	14	NA	TRBD2	TGTGCCAGCAGCTTGGGACTAGCCACCAATGAGCAGTTCTTC	CASSLGLATNEQFF
TRBJ2-3	TRBV5-1	14	NA	NA	TGCGCCAGCAGCTGGCGGGACCTCACAGATACGCAGTATTTT	CASSWRDLTDTQYF
TRBJ1-1	TRBV6-4	15	NA	TRBD1	TGTGCCAGCAGACGGACAGGGAGTTCCTCCACTGAAGCTTTCTTT	CASRRTGSSSTEAFF
TRBJ2-7	TRBV4-2	16	few	TRBD2	TGTGCCAGCAGCGAACGAGGGCGGGGGGCAAATTACGAGCAGTACTTC	CASSERGRGANYEQYF
TRBJ2-1	TRBV24-1	15	few	TRBD1	TGTGCCACCAGTGGTCCGGGACAGGGGTACAATGAGCAGTTCTTC	CATSGPGQGYNEQFF
TRBJ2-1	TRBV24-1	14	few	TRBD1	TGTGCCACCAGTCCAGGGGGTTTCTACAATGAGCAGTTCTTC	CATSPGGFYNEQFF
TRBJ1-2	TRBV27	16	many	NA	TGTGCCAGCAGTTCCCTGAACAGGGCTTACAACTATGGCTACACCTTC	CASSSLNRAYNYGYTF
TRBJ2-1	TRBV5-1	15	few	NA	TGCGCCAGCAGCTTGGAGGGACTTACCTACAATGAGCAGTTCTTC	CASSLEGLTYNEQFF
TRBJ1-1	TRBV12-3/TRBV12-4	15	NA	NA	TGTGCCAGCAGTTTGGCCGGCAGCCCACTACCTGAAGCTTTCTTT	CASSLAGSPLPEAFF
TRBJ2-2	TRBV19	12	NA	NA	TGTGCCAGTAGTATGTGGTCCGGGGAGCTGTTTTTT	CASSMWSGELFF
TRBJ2-6	TRBV20-1	15	few	NA	TGCAGTGCGTACTCGGGGCTTACTGGGGCCAACGTCCTGACTTTC	CSAYSGLTGANVLTF
TRBJ1-1	TRBV29-1	13	NA	NA	TGCAGCGTTGTTCGACAGCCGAACACTGAAGCTTTCTTT	CSVVRQPNTEAFF
TRBJ1-2	TRBV4-1	12	NA	NA	TGCGCCAGCAGCCAAGCGAGGACTGGCTACACCTTC	CASSQARTGYTF
TRBJ2-5	TRBV10-2	12	few	NA	TGCGCCAGCAGCCCCTGGGGCGAGACCCAGTACTTC	CASSPWGETQYF
TRBJ2-4	TRBV20-1	14	few	NA	TGCAGTGCTAGCGCCCGGGACCCCAAAAACATTCAGTACTTC	CSASARDPKNIQYF
TRBJ1-5	TRBV7-6	14	NA	NA	TGTGCCAGCAGCGACTCAGGGAGTAGTCAGCCCCAGCATTTT	CASSDSGSSQPQHF
TRBJ2-5	TRBV4-1	16	few	NA	TGCGCCAGCAGCCAAGAACCGGTCAGGCCCCCGGAGACCCAGTACTTC	CASSQEPVRPPETQYF
TRBJ2-5	TRBV6-5	16	NA	TRBD2	TGTGCCAGCAGTTACTCCCAGCGGGGGGGCCACGAGACCCAGTACTTC	CASSYSQRGGHETQYF
TRBJ2-2	TRBV6-5	13	many	TRBD2	TGTGCCACCATAGGACTAGCGCCCGGGGAGCTGTTTTTT	CATIGLAPGELFF
TRBJ1-2	TRBV5-5	15	few	TRBD1	TGTGCCAGCGGATCGGACAGGGGGCGCAACTATGGCTACACCTTC	CASGSDRGRNYGYTF
TRBJ2-2	TRBV7-9	15	NA	TRBD1	TGTGCCAGCATCCACCGGGACAGGGGAACCGGGGAGCTGTTTTTT	CASIHRDRGTGELFF
TRBJ1-1	TRBV6-2/TRBV6-3	13	few	NA	TGTGCCAGCAGCAGGGTCAGGGGAACTGAAGCTTTCTTT	CASSRVRGTEAFF
TRBJ2-2	TRBV9	15	few	NA	TGTGCCAGCAGCGTATCCGGGGGCTACGGCGGGGAGCTGTTTTTT	CASSVSGGYGGELFF
TRBJ2-3	TRBV11-2	15	NA	NA	TGTGCCAGCTCCCGTAGCGCTTCTAGCACAGATACGCAGTATTTT	CASSRSASSTDTQYF